Below are 18 T cell receptor beta chains sequenced from a single sample in a study of blood T cell repertoires in COVID-19. Clones were sequenced by immunoSEQ multiplex PCR, and TCRdb holds only the in-frame ones, with some missing. The sample lists fewer than 250,000 clones; 70% to 90% were seen once. Specimen: PBMCs or T cells enriched from blood (not recorded which). The receptor source for this set is a man aged 30 to 45 who had recovered from COVID-19.

The table lists this clone with many counts. The chain has TRBV11-2 and TRBJ2-7; 8 bases agree with TRBD2. This CDR3 is 13 amino acids long. Losses at the gene ends were 7 bases for V and 4 bases for J; bases not matched to a gene: 6. Germline lookup yields CDR1 SGHAT and CDR2 FQNNGV. This CDR3 is CASKGRGEYEQYF. In DNA form, the CDR3 reads TGTGCCAGCAAGGGGCGGGGGGAATACGAGCAGTACTTC.

Worth noting for this clone: The junction does not match germline at one end; this may be a read error. CDR3 protein: CTSSTRGLTDTQYF. CDR3 DNA sequence: TGTACCAGCAGCACTAGGGGGCTCACAGATACGCAGTATTTT. The chain couples TRBV13 to TRBJ2-3; TRBD1 matches at 7 bases. Germline CDR1 PRHDT, CDR2 FYEKMQ (reference sequence). The CDR3 has 14 residues.

The chain links TRBV9 to TRBJ1-5; D is uncertain. The CDR3 spans 13 residues. The V gene's germline CDR1 is SGDLS and CDR2 YYNGEE. V lost 0 bases to trimming and J lost 5 bases, with 6 bases between them. The CDR3 here is CASSVDSHQPQHF. The CDR3 DNA reads TGTGCCAGCAGCGTAGACTCCCATCAGCCCCAGCATTTT.

The V and J genes are TRBV6-2 or TRBV6-3 and TRBJ1-4, with unresolved D. The CDR3 length is 13 residues. In germline, CDR1 is MNHEY, CDR2 SVGEGT. Trimming pared 8 bases from V and 8 bases from J, leaving 15 bases between. In nucleotides, the CDR3 is TGTGCCAGCGGCCTGCGTGTAAGAGAAAAACTGTTTTTT. Translating gives CASGLRVREKLFF.

The V call is TRBV10-3, the J call TRBJ2-7, with 7 positions matching TRBD1. J lost 1 base, V lost 11 bases, and 11 bases had no gene match. The CDR3 length is 14 residues. Germline V gene data show CDR1 as ENHRY and CDR2 as SYGVKD. The CDR3 region has the DNA TGTGCCGCTGGGGTGAGGGGACAGTCCTACGAGCAGTACTTC. This gives the protein CAAGVRGQSYEQYF.

V gene TRBV3-1 (or the pseudogene TRBV3-2) combines with J gene TRBJ2-3; 12 bases map to TRBD2. This CDR3 comprises 17 residues. Germline CDR1 reads LGHDT; CDR2 reads YNNKEL (reference sequence). The V gene end was trimmed by 0 bases and the J gene end by 4 bases; junction bases not matched to a gene: 5. The CDR3 coding sequence is TGTGCCAGCAGCCAAGATCGGCTAGCGGGGGGGTCAGATACGCAGTATTTT. Protein product: CASSQDRLAGGSDTQYF.

This CDR3 reads CASSSGTSGEGYNEQFF. The CDR3 bases are TGTGCCAGCTCATCAGGGACTAGCGGGGAGGGATACAATGAGCAGTTCTTC. The V gene is TRBV18, the J gene TRBJ2-1, with TRBD2 matching 13 bases. Trimming took 5 bases from V and 4 from J; bases not matched to a gene: 8. The CDR3 sequence is 17 residues long. In germline, CDR1 is KGHSH, CDR2 LQKENI.

The V and J genes are TRBV9 and TRBJ2-3, with D tentatively TRBD2 (6 bases). V was trimmed by 2 bases and J by 2 bases, leaving 15 bases between them. Per the germline V gene, CDR1 is SGDLS and CDR2 is YYNGEE. This CDR3 contains 16 residues. DNA of the CDR3: TGTGCCAGCAGCGTTCGGGGGAACGAAGTCACAGATACGCAGTATTTT. This codes for CASSVRGNEVTDTQYF. The variable domain in full, with the rest retrieved from reference TRBV9 and TRBJ2-3, is DSGVTQTPKHLITATGQRVTLRCSPRSGDLSVYWYQQSLDQGLQFLIQYYNGEERAKGNILERFSAQQFPDLHSELNLSSLELGDSALYFCASSVRGNEVTDTQYFGPGTRLTVL.

The V and J genes are TRBV2 and TRBJ2-7, with 8 bases aligning to TRBD1. Germline V lookup: CDR1 SNHLY, CDR2 FYNNEI. With 7 bases clipped from V and 3 bases from J, the junction kept 11 bases outside the gene matches. The CDR3 is made up of 15 amino acids. The CDR3 reads CASMGAGQAHYEQYF. CDR3 bases: TGTGCCAGCATGGGGGCGGGACAGGCCCACTACGAGCAGTACTTC. The whole variable domain, filled in from reference TRBV2 and TRBJ2-7, reads EPEVTQTPSHQVTQMGQEVILRCVPISNHLYFYWYRQILGQKVEFLVSFYNNEISEKSEIFDDQFSVERPDGSNFTLKIRSTKLEDSAMYFCASMGAGQAHYEQYFGPGTRLTVT.

This CDR3 reads CASSPPLGGPLGYTF. The DNA for the CDR3 is TGTGCCAGCAGCCCTCCCCTGGGGGGGCCGCTTGGCTACACCTTC. The chain combines TRBV9 with TRBJ1-2, with D possibly matching TRBD1 (6 bases). CDR3 length: 15 amino acids. With 4 bases removed from V and 7 bases from J, the gap between germline ends came to 20 bases. In germline, CDR1 is SGDLS, CDR2 YYNGEE. The whole variable domain, filled in from reference TRBV9 and TRBJ1-2, reads DSGVTQTPKHLITATGQRVTLRCSPRSGDLSVYWYQQSLDQGLQFLIQYYNGEERAKGNILERFSAQQFPDLHSELNLSSLELGDSALYFCASSPPLGGPLGYTFGSGTRLTVV.

The rearrangement links TRBV28 to TRBJ1-2; possible D gene TRBD1, 5 bases. CDR3 length: 16 amino acids. Trimming took off 4 bases at V and 2 bases at J, with 17 bases between the two ends. Germline CDR1 reads MDHEN; CDR2 reads SYDVKM. This chain's CDR3 is CASSSQPGSSNYGYTF. DNA for the CDR3: TGTGCCAGCAGTTCCCAACCAGGGTCGTCCAACTATGGCTACACCTTC.

J is TRBJ2-5 and V is TRBV9, with D tentatively TRBD2 (6 bases). The germline V gene has CDR1 SGDLS and CDR2 YYNGEE. V lost 1 base, J lost 2 bases, and 12 bases lay in between. The CDR3 consists of 15 residues. The CDR3 reads CASSVLARYQETQYF. The CDR3 DNA reads as TGTGCCAGCAGCGTACTAGCGAGATATCAAGAGACCCAGTACTTC.

This chain connects TRBV30 to TRBJ1-2; TRBD1 matches at 9 bases. The CDR3 is 17 amino acids. Germline lookup yields CDR1 GTSNPN and CDR2 SVGIG (reference sequence). After removal of 8 bases from V and 4 bases from J, the junction contained 20 bases not matched to a gene. Written as DNA, the CDR3 is TGTGCCGGGACTTTACCGGGACAGGGAGGACGGAGCTATGGCTACACCTTC. It codes for CAGTLPGQGGRSYGYTF.

The rearrangement joins TRBV6-5 to TRBJ2-7, with D unresolved. V dropped 2 bases and J dropped 1 base, with 12 bases sitting between them. The CDR3 sequence is 15 residues long. The germline V gene has CDR1 MNHEY and CDR2 SVGAGI. The CDR3 spells CASSYALGRSYEQYF. The CDR3 region has the DNA TGTGCCAGCAGTTACGCCCTTGGCAGATCCTACGAGCAGTACTTC.

The chain combines TRBV2 with TRBJ2-7; the match to TRBD2 covers 8 bases. The CDR3 length is 15 residues. V lost 8 bases to trimming and J lost 5 bases; unmatched junction nucleotides: 14. CDR1 and CDR2 (germline): SNHLY, FYNNEI. The CDR3 DNA follows: TGTGCCAGCGGCAAAGCGGGGGTTTCCTACGACGAGCAGTACTTC. This encodes CASGKAGVSYDEQYF.

The rearrangement uses TRBV7-2 and TRBJ1-5; TRBD1 matches at 7 bases. J gave up 7 bases and V 5 bases, and 8 bases lay outside the gene matches. Germline values: CDR1 SGHTA, CDR2 FQGNSA. The CDR3 spans 14 residues. The CDR3 nucleotides are TGTGCCAGCAGCCCAAACAGGGGTGGACAGCCCCAGCATTTT. This encodes CASSPNRGGQPQHF.

The gene calls are TRBV3-1 (or the pseudogene TRBV3-2) and TRBJ2-2, with D perhaps matching TRBD2 (5 bases). Germline values: CDR1 LGHDT, CDR2 YNNKEL (reference sequence). V shed 1 base and J shed 2 bases, with 8 bases lying between them. The CDR3 has 15 residues. The CDR3 here is CASSQAGTNTGELFF. The DNA for the CDR3 is TGTGCCAGCAGCCAAGCGGGAACTAACACCGGGGAGCTGTTTTTT.

The V gene is TRBV6-2 or TRBV6-3, the J gene TRBJ2-3, with a weak D call TRBD2 (5 bases). The CDR3 is made up of 16 amino acids. The V and J ends lost 4 bases and 0 bases respectively, with 14 bases between them. Germline V lookup: CDR1 MNHEY, CDR2 SVGEGT. The CDR3 bases are TGTGCCAGCAGTTCCGACCGGACTCCTAGCACAGATACGCAGTATTTT. Protein product: CASSSDRTPSTDTQYF.